This TCR beta chain stems from a study of cytomegalovirus exposure and HLA in healthy donors. On this clone itself: What it binds is unknown.

Repertoires were generated with immunoSEQ multiplex PCR, while TCRdb's copy carries only in-frame clones and drops some. Of 250,000 to 400,000 clones listed, 88% were seen once; the top ten hold around 1%. Separate from the approximately 730-subject first cohort, the approximately 120-subject validation cohort was the one that the donors belonged to. Study-level points and caveats: In a later analysis, first-cohort TCR clusters were found to tend to co-occur in the 95 to 150 validation repertoires. TCR sequences were mostly rare, though some public TCRs occurred in many donors.

CDR3 size: 14 residues. CDR1 is SQVTM, CDR2 ANQGSEA, per germline. J gave up 2 bases and V 7 bases, and 6 bases lay outside the gene matches. The V call is TRBV29-1, the J call TRBJ1-2; TRBD1 matches 11 bases. This TCR was sampled from a man in his thirties or forties in good health and CMV-seronegative. The sequenced sample was PBMCs. This CDR3 reads CSAGGTGGNYGYTF. CDR3 sequence (DNA): TGCAGCGCAGGGGGGACAGGGGGGAACTATGGCTACACCTTC.